The clone carrying this T cell receptor beta chain was observed many times. Combining iRepertoire HTBI primers with Arm-PCR of CDR3 regions, the authors built TCR beta libraries. TCRdb ran MiXCR on the multiplex PCR reads and lists one entry per CDR3 protein. Altogether a few hundred thousand distinct CDR3 sequences are present, around 23% being singletons, with the ten largest covering around 30%. This sample is drawn from a study of regulatory T cells in long-lasting Graves disease. The time point is: persistent/refractory GD, antithyroid drugs over 5 years with positive TRAb. From PBMCs, RNA was extracted and then used to make the TCR library. The source material was peripheral blood mononuclear cells (PBMCs), sampled when the disease was refractory, from a patient treated with antithyroid drugs. This sequence was found in a middle-aged woman with Graves disease.

CDR3 protein: CASSLDRDRLYTGELFF. The CDR3 nucleotides are TGTGCCAGCAGCTTAGACCGGGACAGGCTTTACACCGGGGAGCTGTTTTTT. The V and J genes are TRBV11-2 and TRBJ2-2, with 8 bases fitting TRBD1. Germline trimming cut 0 bases from V and 3 bases from J; bases unmatched to any gene: 6. The germline gives CDR1 SGHAT, CDR2 FQNNGV. This CDR3 is built from 17 residues.